This T cell receptor (beta chain) was found in a study of T cells in Graves' hyperthyroidism and ophthalmopathy. Overall study: Initial diagnosis, before any treatment, was when peripheral blood was collected.

This CDR3 region has 19 residues. V was clipped by 0 bases and J by 1 base, with 21 bases between them. CDR1 LGHNA and CDR2 YSLEER come from the germline V gene. Clinical symptoms, serum thyroxine and TRAb, thyroid ultrasound and orbital computed tomography together formed the diagnostic basis. Cells are PBMCs isolated from approximately 9.2 ml of fresh blood. RNA transcripts gave rise to amplified TCR beta CDR3 regions. Using the HTBI primer set, a first-round RT-PCR was run on the TCR CDR3. Using its own MiXCR run on the multiplex PCR reads, TCRdb lists one record per CDR3 protein. In the table there are about 680,000 distinct CDR3 sequences, roughly 32% of which are singletons. This clonotype was observed a handful of times.

The chain employs TRBV4-3 and TRBJ1-2; D is perhaps TRBD1 (6 bases). The specimen was blood. This clonotype originated in a woman between 40 and 55 years old with Graves' hyperthyroidism. DNA of the CDR3: TGCGCCAGCAGCCAAGAATCGGTGGACAGTGCAGATCATAACTATGGCTACACCTTC. Protein product: CASSQESVDSADHNYGYTF.